This T cell receptor beta chain was sequenced in a study of vaccination and CD4 T cells after COVID-19. Sample treatment: roughly 11-day PBMC culture with coronavirus spike peptide pools or control peptides (ViraFEST assay). The Oncomine TCR Beta short-read assay generated sequence data from the DNA of cultured CD4+ T cells. TCRdb processed the PCR reads anew with MiXCR; each CDR3 protein has one entry. The sample holds fewer than 11,000 distinct CDR3 sequences; around 58% are singletons and the top ten take around 31%. Details on this clonotype: Its antigen is not known.

This TCR derives from a human donor who had recovered from COVID-19. Specimen: CD4+ T cells from blood, cultured in vitro.

The CDR3 nucleotides read TGCAGTGCAGGGACAGGGGCGCGTCGGCAGTACTTC. Its protein product is CSAGTGARRQYF. The chain carries TRBV20-1 and TRBJ2-7; 10 nucleotides agree with TRBD1. With V trimmed by 6 bases and J by 9 bases, 8 bases remained unmatched. Germline CDR1 reads DFQATT; CDR2 reads SNEGSKA (reference sequence). CDR3 length: 12 residues.